This is a list of T cell receptor beta chains from one sample in a study of blood T cell repertoires in COVID-19. The method was immunoSEQ multiplex PCR; TCRdb's version includes in-frame clones alone and lacks a portion of them. The data show roughly 70,000 clones, 70% to 90% seen once. The sample consisted of peripheral blood. These receptors were obtained from a man aged 50 to 60 with active COVID-19. The CDR3 runs from the conserved cysteine through the conserved F or W. Each record gives: V gene, D gene, clone size, J gene, CDR3 protein, CDR3 DNA. The D gene is left open where the match is weak. Expanded clones get a size class; other rows say once, few or many, or leave the size out.

>TRBV7-9|.|.|TRBJ1-5
CASASGNQPQHF
TGTGCCAGCGCCTCGGGCAATCAGCCCCAGCATTTT
>TRBV7-2|.|.|TRBJ2-7
CASSRAYEQYF
TGTGCCAGCAGCCGCGCCTACGAGCAGTACTTC
>TRBV15|.|.|TRBJ1-4
CATNRGEKLFF
TGTGCCACCAACCGGGGGGAAAAACTGTTTTTT
>TRBV15|.|.|TRBJ2-5
CATSRSRTDSKRDYGETQYF
TGTGCCACCAGCAGATCCCGCACGGACAGCAAGAGGGACTACGGAGAGACCCAGTACTTC
>TRBV2|.|.|TRBJ2-5
CASSGAGNQETQYF
TGTGCCAGCAGTGGGGCCGGCAACCAAGAGACCCAGTACTTC
>TRBV7-9|.|once|TRBJ2-5
CASSLYGGETQYF
TGTGCCAGCAGCTTATATGGGGGGGAGACCCAGTACTTC
>TRBV7-9|.|.|TRBJ1-4
CASSFTRGIEKLFF
TGTGCCAGCAGCTTTACCCGGGGAATTGAAAAACTGTTTTTT
>TRBV11-2|.|.|TRBJ2-2
CASSFIPGSGELFF
TGTGCCAGCAGCTTCATTCCGGGGTCCGGGGAGCTGTTTTTT
>TRBV9|TRBD2|once|TRBJ2-3
CASSVVGGRGTDTQYF
TGTGCCAGCAGCGTAGTCGGCGGGAGGGGCACAGATACGCAGTATTTT
>TRBV19|.|.|TRBJ2-7
CASSIAGERDYEQYF
TGTGCCAGTAGTATCGCAGGGGAGAGGGACTACGAGCAGTACTTC
>TRBV6-5|.|.|TRBJ1-2
CASTYTGHHNYGYTF
TGTGCCAGCACCTACACGGGACATCATAACTATGGCTACACCTTC
>TRBV18|.|.|TRBJ2-1
CASSPPSYNNEQFF
TGTGCCAGCTCACCACCTTCTTACAACAATGAGCAGTTCTTC
>TRBV11-3|.|once|TRBJ2-1
CASSLDSDGNEQFF
TGTGCCAGCAGCTTAGATTCCGACGGGAACGAGCAGTTCTTC
>TRBV3-1/TRBV3-2|.|.|TRBJ1-6
CASSQADSYNSPLHF
TGTGCCAGCAGCCAAGCGGACAGTTATAATTCACCCCTCCACTTT
>TRBV5-1|.|.|TRBJ1-3
CASSSEGGRNTIYF
TGCGCCAGCAGCTCAGAGGGGGGGAGAAACACCATATATTTT
>TRBV27|.|.|TRBJ2-5
CASSPTRFGLPQTQYF
TGTGCCAGCAGTCCGACTAGGTTCGGTTTACCTCAGACCCAGTACTTC
>TRBV18|TRBD2|once|TRBJ2-1
CASSPQTSPGNEQFF
TGTGCCAGCTCACCCCAGACTAGCCCAGGCAATGAGCAGTTCTTC
>TRBV4-2|TRBD2|once|TRBJ2-3
CASSQDPASGRTDTQYF
TGTGCCAGCAGCCAAGATCCGGCTAGCGGGAGAACAGATACGCAGTATTTT
>TRBV3-1/TRBV3-2|.|once|TRBJ2-2
CASSQVLANTGELFF
TGTGCCAGCAGCCAAGTCCTAGCTAACACCGGGGAGCTGTTTTTT
>TRBV6-6|.|.|TRBJ1-2
CASIRDSSYGYTF
TGTGCCAGCATTAGAGACAGTAGCTATGGCTACACCTTC
>TRBV2|.|.|TRBJ2-1
CASTSWERLLNNEQFF
TGTGCCAGCACTAGCTGGGAGCGCCTCCTCAACAATGAGCAGTTCTTC
>TRBV10-3|TRBD1|.|TRBJ2-3
CAISEGTGRPDTQYF
TGTGCCATCAGTGAGGGGACAGGGCGACCAGATACGCAGTATTTT
>TRBV19|TRBD2|.|TRBJ2-3
CASSKRGHTDTQYF
TGTGCCAGTAGTAAGCGGGGCCACACAGATACGCAGTATTTT
>TRBV2|TRBD2|.|TRBJ2-2
CASSGLAGGTGELFF
TGTGCCAGCTCGGGACTAGCGGGGGGCACCGGGGAGCTGTTTTTT
>TRBV19|.|.|TRBJ1-6
CASRTAEEWSPLHF
TGTGCCAGTAGGACAGCCGAGGAGTGGTCACCCCTCCACTTT
>TRBV18|.|.|TRBJ2-5
CASSAGGTEETQYF
TGTGCCAGCTCCGCCGGGGGAACGGAAGAGACCCAGTACTTC
>TRBV5-1|TRBD2|.|TRBJ2-1
CASSPGTSGGRFDNEQFF
TGCGCCAGCAGCCCCGGGACTAGCGGGGGCCGTTTTGACAATGAGCAGTTCTTC
>TRBV5-5|.|.|TRBJ1-5
CASSRLLGNQPQHF
TGTGCCAGCAGCCGCCTACTGGGCAATCAGCCCCAGCATTTT
>TRBV29-1|.|.|TRBJ1-1
CSVGYSVDTEAFF
TGCAGCGTTGGATACTCCGTAGACACTGAAGCTTTCTTT
>TRBV11-2|.|.|TRBJ2-7
CASSLGSNYEQYF
TGTGCCAGCAGCTTGGGCAGTAACTACGAGCAGTACTTC
>TRBV7-8|.|.|TRBJ2-5
CASSRVRGGGETQYF
TGTGCCAGCAGCCGAGTCCGGGGAGGGGGAGAGACCCAGTACTTC
>TRBV9|.|.|TRBJ1-3
CASSVDAGAYGNTIYF
TGTGCCAGCAGCGTAGATGCGGGGGCTTATGGAAACACCATATATTTT
>TRBV20-1|.|once|TRBJ2-2
CSASRGGWSTGELFF
TGCAGTGCTAGTAGGGGGGGCTGGAGCACCGGGGAGCTGTTTTTT
>TRBV6-6|TRBD1|once|TRBJ2-2
CASTKDRGGAGELFF
TGTGCCAGCACCAAGGACAGGGGAGGGGCCGGGGAGCTGTTTTTT
>TRBV29-1|TRBD1|.|TRBJ1-2
CSTVWGQSYGYTF
TGCAGCACGGTGTGGGGACAGTCCTATGGCTACACCTTC
>TRBV28|.|.|TRBJ2-2
CASSPGWSGELFF
TGTGCCAGCAGTCCGGGGTGGTCCGGGGAGCTGTTTTTT
>TRBV5-5|.|.|TRBJ1-2
CASSLSPGNYGYTF
TGTGCCAGCAGCTTGTCCCCAGGGAACTATGGCTACACCTTC
>TRBV6-1|TRBD2|few|TRBJ2-7
CASSETSGSYEQYF
TGTGCCAGCAGTGAGACTAGCGGTTCCTACGAGCAGTACTTC
>TRBV5-1|TRBD2|.|TRBJ2-1
CASSSASGRNEQFF
TGCGCCAGCAGTTCCGCTAGCGGGAGAAATGAGCAGTTCTTC
>TRBV5-1|.|.|TRBJ2-3
CASSPSSGTTTDTQYF
TGCGCCAGCAGCCCCTCATCCGGGACAACCACAGATACGCAGTATTTT
>TRBV27|.|.|TRBJ1-2
CASSWQGNLAYGYTF
TGTGCCAGCAGTTGGCAGGGCAATTTGGCGTATGGCTACACCTTC
>TRBV5-1|TRBD2|.|TRBJ2-1
CASRNTGGLAAFYNEQFF
TGCGCCAGCAGGAACACCGGGGGACTAGCGGCCTTTTACAATGAGCAGTTCTTC
>TRBV30|.|.|TRBJ1-2
CAWSRQGQNGYTF
TGTGCCTGGAGTCGCCAGGGGCAAAATGGCTACACCTTC
>TRBV5-6|TRBD1|.|TRBJ2-7
CASSGTDSAYEQYF
TGTGCCAGCAGCGGGACAGATAGCGCCTACGAGCAGTACTTC
>TRBV7-9|TRBD2|.|TRBJ2-5
CASSHGTGGLGETQYF
TGTGCCAGCAGCCACGGGACGGGGGGGCTAGGAGAGACCCAGTACTTC
>TRBV24-1|TRBD2|.|TRBJ2-1
CATSDPTGGGTSGSAWGSEQFF
TGTGCCACCAGTGACCCGACGGGTGGTGGGACTAGCGGGAGCGCGTGGGGGAGTGAGCAGTTCTTC
>TRBV28|.|.|TRBJ1-6
CASTPWQLLRGSPLHF
TGTGCCAGCACCCCCTGGCAGCTCCTACGAGGTTCACCCCTCCACTTT
>TRBV7-2|TRBD2|.|TRBJ2-3
CASSLRAPELAGSTDTQYF
TGTGCCAGCAGCTTACGTGCCCCCGAACTAGCGGGAAGCACAGATACGCAGTATTTT
>TRBV4-1|TRBD1|few|TRBJ2-5
CASSRLQGETQYF
TGCGCCAGCAGCCGCTTACAGGGGGAGACCCAGTACTTC
>TRBV7-9|.|.|TRBJ2-7
CASSLFRAHEQYF
TGTGCCAGCAGCTTATTCAGGGCCCACGAGCAGTACTTC
>TRBV12-3/TRBV12-4|.|.|TRBJ2-5
CASSSLGTQYF
TGTGCCAGCAGTTCTCTAGGCACCCAGTACTTC
>TRBV9|.|.|TRBJ2-3
CASSLGLAVLEDTQYF
TGTGCCAGCAGCCTAGGGTTAGCCGTTCTTGAAGATACGCAGTATTTT
>TRBV27|.|once|TRBJ1-2
CASSFSGVNYGYTF
TGTGCCAGCAGTTTCTCAGGGGTTAACTATGGCTACACCTTC
>TRBV11-2|.|.|TRBJ2-1
CASSLDYRGEQFF
TGTGCCAGCAGCTTAGACTATCGGGGTGAGCAGTTCTTC
>TRBV28|TRBD1|.|TRBJ2-1
CASRPIRTGGYNEQFF
TGTGCCAGCAGACCCATCCGGACAGGCGGTTACAATGAGCAGTTCTTC